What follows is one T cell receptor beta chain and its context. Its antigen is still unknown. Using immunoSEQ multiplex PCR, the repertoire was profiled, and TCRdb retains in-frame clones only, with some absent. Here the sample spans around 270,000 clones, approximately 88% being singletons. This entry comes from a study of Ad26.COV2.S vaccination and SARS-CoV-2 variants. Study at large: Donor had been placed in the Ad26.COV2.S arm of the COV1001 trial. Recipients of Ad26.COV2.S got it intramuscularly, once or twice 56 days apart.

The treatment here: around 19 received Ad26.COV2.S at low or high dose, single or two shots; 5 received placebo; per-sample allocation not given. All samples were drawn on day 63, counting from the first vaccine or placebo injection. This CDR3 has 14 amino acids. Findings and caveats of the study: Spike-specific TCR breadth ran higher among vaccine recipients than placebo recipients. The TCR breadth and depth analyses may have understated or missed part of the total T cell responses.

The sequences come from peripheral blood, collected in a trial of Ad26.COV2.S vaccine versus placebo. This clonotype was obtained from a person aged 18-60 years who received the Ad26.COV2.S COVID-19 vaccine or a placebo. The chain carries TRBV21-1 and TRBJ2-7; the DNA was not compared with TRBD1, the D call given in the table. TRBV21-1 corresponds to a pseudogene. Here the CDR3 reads CASSLNDRASEQYV. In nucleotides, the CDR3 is TGTGCCAGCAGCCTTAACGACAGGGCTTCCGAGCAGTACGTC.